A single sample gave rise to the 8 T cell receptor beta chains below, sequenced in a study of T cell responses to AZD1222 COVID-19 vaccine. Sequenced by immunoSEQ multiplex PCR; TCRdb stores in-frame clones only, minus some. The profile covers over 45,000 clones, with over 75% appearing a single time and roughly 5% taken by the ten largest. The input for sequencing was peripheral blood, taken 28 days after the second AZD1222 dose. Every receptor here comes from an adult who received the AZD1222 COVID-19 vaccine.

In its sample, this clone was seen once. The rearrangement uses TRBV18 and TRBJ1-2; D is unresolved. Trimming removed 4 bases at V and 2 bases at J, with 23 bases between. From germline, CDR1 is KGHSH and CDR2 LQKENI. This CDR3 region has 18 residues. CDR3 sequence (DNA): TGTGCCAGCTCACAATCCGTTCCCCTAGCCGGATCCAACTATGGCTACACCTTC. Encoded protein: CASSQSVPLAGSNYGYTF.

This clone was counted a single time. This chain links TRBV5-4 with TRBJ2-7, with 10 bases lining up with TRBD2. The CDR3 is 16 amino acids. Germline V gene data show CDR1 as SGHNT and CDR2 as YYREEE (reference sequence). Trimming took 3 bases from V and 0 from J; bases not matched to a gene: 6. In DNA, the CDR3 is TGTGCCAGCAGCTCCTCTGGACTAGCGGCCTCCTACGAGCAGTACTTC. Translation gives CASSSSGLAASYEQYF.

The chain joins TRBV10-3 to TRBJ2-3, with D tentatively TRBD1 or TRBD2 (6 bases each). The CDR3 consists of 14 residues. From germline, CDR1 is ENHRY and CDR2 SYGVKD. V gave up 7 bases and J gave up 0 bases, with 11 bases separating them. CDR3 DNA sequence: TGTGCCATCATGGGGGGCAGTAGCACAGATACGCAGTATTTT. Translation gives CAIMGGSSTDTQYF.

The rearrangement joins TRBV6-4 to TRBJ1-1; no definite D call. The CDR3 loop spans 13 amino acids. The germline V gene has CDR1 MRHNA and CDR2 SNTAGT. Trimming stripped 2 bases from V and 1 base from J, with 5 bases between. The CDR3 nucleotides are TGTGCCAGCAGTGACGGGGAGAACACTGAAGCTTTCTTT. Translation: CASSDGENTEAFF.

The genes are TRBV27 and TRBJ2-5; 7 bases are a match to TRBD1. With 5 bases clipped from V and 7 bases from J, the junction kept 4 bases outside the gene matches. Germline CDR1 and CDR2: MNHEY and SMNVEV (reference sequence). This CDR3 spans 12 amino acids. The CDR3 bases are TGTGCCAGCAGTAGGCCAGGGGGGACCCAGTACTTC. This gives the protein CASSRPGGTQYF.

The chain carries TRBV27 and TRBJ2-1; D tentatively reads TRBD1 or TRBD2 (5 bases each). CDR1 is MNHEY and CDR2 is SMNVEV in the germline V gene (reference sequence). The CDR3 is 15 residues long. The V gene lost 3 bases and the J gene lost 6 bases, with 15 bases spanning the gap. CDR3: CASSFWDVKRNEQFF. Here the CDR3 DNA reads TGTGCCAGCAGTTTTTGGGACGTGAAACGCAATGAGCAGTTCTTC.

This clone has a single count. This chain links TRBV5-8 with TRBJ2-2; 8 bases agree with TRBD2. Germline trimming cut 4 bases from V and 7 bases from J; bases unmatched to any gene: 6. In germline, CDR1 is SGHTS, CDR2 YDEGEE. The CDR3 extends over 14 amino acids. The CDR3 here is CASSLQRGIGELFF. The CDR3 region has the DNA TGTGCCAGCAGCCTACAGCGGGGGATCGGGGAGCTGTTTTTT.

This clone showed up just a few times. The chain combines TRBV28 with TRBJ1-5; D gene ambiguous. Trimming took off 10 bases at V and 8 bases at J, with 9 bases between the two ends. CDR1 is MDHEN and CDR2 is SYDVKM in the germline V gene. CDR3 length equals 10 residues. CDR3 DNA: TGTGCCACCGCTAGTGAGCCCCAGCATTTT. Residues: CATASEPQHF.